The clone carrying this TCR beta chain was observed at least ten times. Its antigen remains unknown. Each diagnosis drew on symptoms, thyroxine, TRAb, thyroid ultrasound and orbital computed tomography findings. Trimming at V came to 3 bases and at J to 3 bases, leaving 11 bases not matched to a gene. This CDR3 is 16 amino acids long. This entry belongs to a study of T cells in Graves' hyperthyroidism and ophthalmopathy. Study-wide results and limits: A model built on 13 V-J features separated ophthalmopathy from stable hyperthyroidism.

Using RNA transcripts as the source, TCR beta CDR3 regions were amplified. First-round RT-PCR of the TCR CDR3 relied on the HTBI primer set. TCRdb analysed the multiplex PCR reads with MiXCR anew, one entry per CDR3 protein. There are approximately 560,000 distinct CDR3 sequences in the sample; 15% to 19% occur only once, and around 7.3% lies in the top ten. The clonotype originates from a woman in her twenties or thirties with Graves' hyperthyroidism. The sample was blood. The chain recombines TRBV12-3 or TRBV12-4 with TRBJ2-7, with 7 nucleotides matching TRBD2. CDR3: CASSFEEAGEGYEQYF. In DNA, the CDR3 is TGTGCCAGCAGTTTCGAGGAGGCGGGAGAGGGCTACGAGCAGTACTTC.